Following are 2 T cell receptor beta chains from one sample sequenced in a study of blood T cells in healthy people across ages. Through a sample-barcoded 5' primer and a J-beta primer mix, a second PCR was run for 7 to 11 cycles. TCRdb recomputed calls from the 5' RACE reads with MiXCR, one row per CDR3 protein. This table has 650,000 to 900,000 distinct CDR3 sequences, about 59% appearing once. What was sequenced was blood. Source of these receptors: a man between 25 and 39 years old in good health.

This clonotype has a handful of counts. The CDR3 DNA sequence: TGTGCCAGCAGCGCCCGACAGGAGGGCGGGTACGAGCAGTACTTC. It translates to CASSARQEGGYEQYF. The V gene is TRBV7-9, the J gene TRBJ2-7; D is possibly TRBD1 or TRBD2 (6 bases each). The CDR3 has 15 residues. V lost 5 bases and J lost 4, with 18 bases in between. Germline-derived CDR1 and CDR2 are SEHNR and FQNEAQ (reference sequence).

The chain is built from TRBV20-1 and TRBJ2-1; tentative D call: TRBD1 (5 bases). The length of the CDR3 is 15 residues. In germline, CDR1 is DFQATT, CDR2 SNEGSKA (reference sequence). V gave up 5 bases and J gave up 7 bases, with 21 bases separating them. The chain's CDR3 is CSASHRQRIRNEQFF. The CDR3 DNA is TGCAGTGCTTCACATAGACAGCGCATTCGAAATGAGCAGTTCTTC.